This T cell receptor beta chain came from a study of CD8 T cells in Susac syndrome. There are 12 residues in the CDR3. CDR1 is SQVTM and CDR2 is ANQGSEA in the germline V gene. V was pared by 4 bases and J by 7 bases, with 13 bases between. TEMRA cells were FACS-enriched, with CD8+ and CD4+ T cells isolated negatively. Random hexamers served to reverse transcribe about 0.45 to 1 ug RNA. Via MiXCR, TCRdb re-called the immunoSEQ multiplex PCR reads, giving one row per CDR3 protein. The data hold 160,000 or so distinct CDR3 sequences, with about 95% observed a single time. This clonotype was sampled from a human donor with multiple sclerosis. Input material: CD8+ T cells from PBMCs. This chain links TRBV29-1 with TRBJ1-1, with D possibly TRBD1 on 5 matching bases. Here the CDR3 reads CSVVGGGNEAFF. The CDR3 DNA follows: TGCAGCGTTGTTGGGGGGGGTAATGAAGCTTTCTTT. The full variable domain, with the rest looked up from reference TRBV29-1 and TRBJ1-1, is SAVISQKPSRDICQRGTSLTIQCQVDSQVTMMFWYRQQPGQSLTLIATANQGSEATYESGFVIDKFPISRPNLTFSTLTVSNMSPEDSSIYLCSVVGGGNEAFFGQGTRLTVV.